This TCR beta chain was observed in a study of monozygotic twins with inflammatory bowel disease. TCRdb reworked the 5' RACE reads into one entry per CDR3 protein, no DNA. Seen in this sample are some 400,000 distinct CDR3 sequences; the ten most common clones hold more than 2%. Germline loops: CDR1 DFQATT, CDR2 SNEGSKA (reference sequence). This CDR3 is built from 13 residues. The receptor was derived from a human donor with ulcerative colitis or Crohn's disease, or a healthy co-twin of an affected twin (not recorded which). The chain carries TRBV20-1 and TRBJ2-7; TCRdb outputs TRBD2, but without DNA this stays unchecked. Sequenced material: blood. The chain's CDR3 is CSASSFAGGEQYF.